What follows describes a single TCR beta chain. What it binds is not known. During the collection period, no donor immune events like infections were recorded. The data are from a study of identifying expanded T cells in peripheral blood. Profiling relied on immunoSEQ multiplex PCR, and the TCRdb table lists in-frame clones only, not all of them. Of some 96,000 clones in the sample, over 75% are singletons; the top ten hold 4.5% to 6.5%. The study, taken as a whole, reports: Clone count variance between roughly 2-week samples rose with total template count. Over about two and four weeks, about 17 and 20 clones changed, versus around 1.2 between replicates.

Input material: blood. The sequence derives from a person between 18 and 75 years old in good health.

CDR3 sequence (DNA): TGTGCCAGCAGCATGGGGACCGCTAATGAAAAACTGTTTTTT. It specifies CASSMGTANEKLFF. This chain uses TRBV9 with TRBJ1-4; weak D call: TRBD1 (5 bases). The CDR3 contains 14 residues. V shed 4 bases and J shed 3 bases, with 10 bases lying between them. Looked up from germline, CDR1 is SGDLS and CDR2 is YYNGEE.